This T cell receptor (beta chain) was identified during a study of blood T cell repertoires in COVID-19. Study-level background: Italy, Spain and the United States were the sources of the convalescent and acute COVID-19 samples. The analysed material was cDNA or gDNA that came from T cells, B-cell-depleted T cells, or PBMCs.

Authors' analysis steps: Estimation of nucleated cell counts was performed using reference gene primer amplification. Produced via immunoSEQ multiplex PCR; TCRdb's table is partial and in-frame only. The V and J calls and clone size come from that table; D and trimming were worked out from the DNA. The sample lists about 270,000 clones; 89% were seen once. CDR1 is SGHTA, CDR2 FQGTGA, per germline. V gave up 5 bases and J gave up 4 bases, with 17 bases separating them. CDR3 size: 15 residues. The TCR comes from a man in his fifties with acute or convalescent COVID-19. V and J are TRBV7-3 and TRBJ1-1; no clear D. Sample: peripheral blood. The CDR3 DNA reads as TGTGCCAGCAGCCCTTCCAGTGAGGCCGGCACTGAAGCTTTCTTT. Its protein product is CASSPSSEAGTEAFF.